This T cell receptor beta chain is from a study of blood T cell repertoires in COVID-19. The data were produced by immunoSEQ multiplex PCR, yet TCRdb's version contains in-frame clones alone and is incomplete. The sample has about 210,000 clones; approximately 90% are singletons. The germline CDR1 and CDR2 sequences are SGHRS and YFSETQ. The CDR3 has 18 amino acids. J lost 1 base, V lost 1 base, and 12 bases had no gene match. The sample comprised PBMCs or T cells enriched from blood (not recorded which). The sequence was collected from a man younger than 40 who had recovered from COVID-19. The rearrangement uses TRBV5-1 and TRBJ2-7; 9 bases agree with TRBD1. The CDR3 is CASSLRPTGGTGSYEQYF. CDR3 DNA sequence: TGCGCCAGCAGCTTGAGGCCCACAGGGGGCACGGGGTCCTACGAGCAGTACTTC.